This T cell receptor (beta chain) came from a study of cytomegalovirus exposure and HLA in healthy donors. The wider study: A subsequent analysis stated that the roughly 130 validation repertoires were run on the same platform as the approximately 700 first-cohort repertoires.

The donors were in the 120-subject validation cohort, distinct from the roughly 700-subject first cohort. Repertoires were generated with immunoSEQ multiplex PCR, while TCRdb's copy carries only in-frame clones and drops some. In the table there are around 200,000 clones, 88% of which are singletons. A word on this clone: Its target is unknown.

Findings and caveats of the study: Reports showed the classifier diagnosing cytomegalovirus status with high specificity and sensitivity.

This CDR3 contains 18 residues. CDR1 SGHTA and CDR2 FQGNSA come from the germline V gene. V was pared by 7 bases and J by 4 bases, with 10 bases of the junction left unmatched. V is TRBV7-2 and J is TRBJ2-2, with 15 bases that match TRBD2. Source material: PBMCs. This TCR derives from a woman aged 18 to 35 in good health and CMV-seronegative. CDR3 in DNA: TGTGCCAGCAACTTCGCGGGACTAGCGGGAGGAAGCACCGGGGAGCTGTTTTTT. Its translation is CASNFAGLAGGSTGELFF.